The 2 T cell receptor beta chains given below trace back to one sample, sequenced in a study of control samples from healthy donors and cancer patients. Generated by immunoSEQ multiplex PCR, the TCRdb table keeps only in-frame clones and is missing some. The sample consists of roughly 76,000 clones, approximately 93% of them appearing once. The sequenced sample was PBMCs. These receptors were collected from a middle-aged woman with lung cancer.

The chain joins TRBV10-3 to TRBJ2-7, with TRBD1 matching over 7 bases. The CDR3 has 13 amino acids. Germline V CDR1 and CDR2: ENHRY, SYGVKD. Trimming at V came to 11 bases and at J to 2 bases, leaving 9 bases not matched to a gene. The chain's CDR3 is CAVAGTATYEQYF. For the CDR3, the DNA is TGTGCCGTAGCCGGGACAGCAACCTACGAGCAGTACTTC.

This clone was recorded only once. The V gene is TRBV6-1, the J gene TRBJ1-6; 9 nucleotides match TRBD1. The trim removed 3 bases at V and 11 bases at J, leaving 5 bases unmatched. The CDR3 covers 14 residues. The germline V gene encodes CDR1 MNHNS and CDR2 SASEGT. The CDR3 loop is CASSDGQGRTPLHF. The CDR3 DNA follows: TGTGCCAGCAGTGACGGACAGGGGAGGACACCCCTCCACTTT.